These T cell receptor beta chains were read from a single sample in a study of cytomegalovirus exposure and HLA in healthy donors. This table comes from immunoSEQ multiplex PCR, and its TCRdb copy is limited to in-frame clones, with some not included. The profile covers 200,000 to 250,000 clones, with around 90% appearing a single time and roughly 2% taken by the ten largest. The source material was PBMCs. Every receptor here comes from a woman aged 18-30 years in good health and CMV-seropositive. Each CDR3 is given with its conserved first and last residue. The D gene is left open where the match is weak. Size is omitted from some rows. Given values are once, few, many or a class for expanded clones.

d_gene	v_gene	j_gene	abundance	CDR3aa	CDR3nt
TRBD2	TRBV9	TRBJ2-1	.	CASSVGASGRTEQFF	TGTGCCAGCAGCGTAGGCGCTAGCGGGAGGACTGAGCAGTTCTTC
.	TRBV7-2	TRBJ2-1	.	CASSLGGPWQPYNEQFF	TGTGCCAGCAGCTTAGGAGGGCCGTGGCAGCCCTACAATGAGCAGTTCTTC
.	TRBV25-1	TRBJ1-4	.	CASSPRIGVNEKLFF	TGTGCCAGCAGTCCAAGAATCGGGGTTAATGAAAAACTGTTTTTT
.	TRBV6-5	TRBJ1-2	.	CASSYLATEGYTF	TGTGCCAGCAGTTACCTAGCAACTGAGGGCTACACCTTC
TRBD1	TRBV7-9	TRBJ1-4	.	CASSLGQGNEKLFF	TGTGCCAGCAGCTTGGGACAGGGTAATGAAAAACTGTTTTTT
.	TRBV5-1	TRBJ1-2	.	CASSLAAGHGGYTF	TGCGCCAGCAGCTTGGCAGCGGGGCACGGTGGCTACACCTTC
TRBD1	TRBV9	TRBJ2-1	.	CASSARQGYNEQFF	TGTGCCAGCAGCGCTAGACAGGGGTACAATGAGCAGTTCTTC
.	TRBV28	TRBJ2-7	.	CASSFIDRERYEQYF	TGTGCCAGCAGTTTTATCGACAGAGAAAGGTACGAGCAGTACTTC
TRBD2	TRBV27	TRBJ2-7	.	CASSPGTSGPSYEQYF	TGTGCCAGCAGTCCTGGGACTAGCGGGCCCTCCTACGAGCAGTACTTC
.	TRBV2	TRBJ2-2	once	CASSEGVGGLNTGELFF	TGTGCCAGCAGTGAAGGTGTAGGCGGACTCAACACCGGGGAGCTGTTTTTT
TRBD2	TRBV9	TRBJ2-1	.	CASSTPRGGGLAEYNEQFF	TGTGCCAGCAGCACCCCCCGGGGAGGGGGACTAGCGGAATACAATGAGCAGTTCTTC
TRBD1	TRBV28	TRBJ1-2	once	CASSSREGQGLYGYTF	TGTGCCAGCAGTTCCCGCGAAGGACAGGGGCTTTATGGCTACACCTTC
.	TRBV9	TRBJ2-7	.	CASSVGWPKEGTSYEQYF	TGTGCCAGCAGCGTAGGTTGGCCTAAGGAGGGGACCTCCTACGAGCAGTACTTC
TRBD1	TRBV27	TRBJ1-2	.	CASSLSVPGGNYGYTF	TGTGCCAGCAGTTTATCGGTGCCAGGGGGAAACTATGGCTACACCTTC
.	TRBV27	TRBJ1-2	once	CASRDSAVGYGYTF	TGTGCCAGCAGGGACAGTGCCGTAGGATATGGCTACACCTTC
TRBD1	TRBV11-2	TRBJ1-5	.	CASSYDRDQPQHF	TGTGCCAGCAGCTACGACAGGGATCAGCCCCAGCATTTT
TRBD2	TRBV27	TRBJ2-7	.	CASSTLRLAGEQYF	TGTGCCAGCTCAACCCTCCGGCTAGCGGGGGAGCAGTACTTC
.	TRBV29-1	TRBJ1-5	few	CSVQNSNQPQHF	TGCAGCGTTCAAAATAGCAATCAGCCCCAGCATTTT
.	TRBV5-1	TRBJ2-5	.	CASSLTGDQETQYF	TGCGCCAGCAGCTTGACAGGTGACCAAGAGACCCAGTACTTC
TRBD2	TRBV4-1	TRBJ2-1	.	CASSPPEGGRKGEQFF	TGCGCCAGCAGCCCCCCCGAGGGCGGGAGGAAAGGTGAGCAGTTCTTC
.	TRBV20-1	TRBJ1-2	.	CSASEVGYTF	TGCAGTGCTAGTGAGGTCGGCTACACCTTC
.	TRBV6-4	TRBJ2-5	once	CASSDSGEQETQYF	TGTGCCAGCAGTGACTCCGGGGAGCAAGAGACCCAGTACTTC
.	TRBV10-3	TRBJ1-5	.	CATRDKDQPQHF	TGTGCCACCCGGGACAAAGATCAGCCCCAGCATTTT
.	TRBV4-1	TRBJ2-1	.	CASSRLPAGTEGYEQFF	TGCGCCAGCAGCCGCCTACCGGCGGGGACAGAGGGTTATGAGCAGTTCTTC
.	TRBV29-1	TRBJ2-1	.	CSVVSFHEQFF	TGCAGCGTTGTTTCTTTTCATGAGCAGTTCTTC
TRBD1	TRBV27	TRBJ1-2	.	CASSPRVGGGYTF	TGTGCCAGCAGTCCCCGGGTAGGGGGCGGCTACACCTTC
.	TRBV11-2	TRBJ2-5	.	CASSSATRGGTQYF	TGTGCCAGCAGCTCCGCGACTAGGGGCGGAACCCAGTACTTC
TRBD2	TRBV11-2	TRBJ2-1	.	CASSYPTSGIGDNEQFF	TGTGCCAGCAGCTATCCGACTAGCGGGATTGGGGACAATGAGCAGTTCTTC
.	TRBV25-1	TRBJ2-2	.	CASSEVRGQPAPGELFF	TGTGCCAGCAGTGAGGTAAGGGGCCAGCCAGCCCCCGGGGAGCTGTTTTTT
TRBD1	TRBV7-6	TRBJ2-7	.	CASSLEGTDSYEQYF	TGTGCCAGCAGCCTAGAGGGGACAGATTCCTACGAGCAGTACTTC
.	TRBV7-6	TRBJ2-2	.	CASSLGTLNTGELFF	TGTGCCAGCAGCTTAGGGACATTGAACACCGGGGAGCTGTTTTTT
.	TRBV19	TRBJ2-7	once	CASSPGLALNEQYF	TGTGCCAGTAGTCCTGGACTGGCGCTGAACGAGCAGTACTTC
.	TRBV6-1	TRBJ2-7	.	CASSDFAGSTYEQYF	TGTGCCAGCAGTGACTTCGCGGGCAGTACATACGAGCAGTACTTC
.	TRBV6-5	TRBJ2-5	.	CASSPLGETQYF	TGTGCCAGCAGCCCACTAGGAGAGACCCAGTACTTC
TRBD2	TRBV27	TRBJ2-1	.	CASSLTSGNVRNEQFF	TGTGCCAGCAGTTTGACTAGCGGGAATGTAAGGAATGAGCAGTTCTTC
.	TRBV4-1	TRBJ1-1	.	CASSQRDSTDPEAFF	TGCGCCAGCAGCCAACGCGACAGCACGGACCCTGAAGCTTTCTTT
TRBD2	TRBV7-8	TRBJ2-1	.	CASSLPPRRVAGGNEQFF	TGTGCCAGCAGCTTACCCCCTCGGCGAGTAGCGGGAGGGAATGAGCAGTTCTTC
TRBD1	TRBV2	TRBJ1-1	.	CASSYQGGVTEAFF	TGTGCCAGCAGTTACCAGGGGGGCGTCACTGAAGCTTTCTTT
.	TRBV5-1	TRBJ1-1	.	CASSWLQGRNTEAFF	TGCGCCAGCAGCTGGCTTCAGGGTCGGAACACTGAAGCTTTCTTT
TRBD1	TRBV11-2	TRBJ2-7	few	CASSLQGREQYF	TGTGCCAGCAGTTTACAGGGGCGGGAGCAGTACTTC
TRBD1	TRBV7-3	TRBJ2-2	.	CASSTTGGPRRELFF	TGTGCCAGCAGCACAACAGGGGGTCCGCGGAGGGAGCTGTTTTTT
TRBD2	TRBV7-6	TRBJ2-1	.	CASSLLAGGTFSSYNEQFF	TGTGCCAGCAGCCTTCTAGCGGGAGGCACTTTTAGCTCCTACAATGAGCAGTTCTTC
TRBD1	TRBV28	TRBJ2-3	.	CALSGTGRTDTQYF	TGTGCTCTGTCCGGGACAGGGCGCACAGATACGCAGTATTTT
TRBD1	TRBV5-6	TRBJ1-5	.	CASSFTGGASNQPQHF	TGTGCCAGCAGCTTCACAGGGGGCGCGAGCAATCAGCCCCAGCATTTT
TRBD1	TRBV27	TRBJ1-2	.	CASGNHRTGPLNYGYTF	TGTGCCAGCGGCAACCACCGGACAGGGCCCCTAAACTATGGCTACACCTTC
TRBD2	TRBV29-1	TRBJ2-5	few	CSVGLAGPQETQYF	TGCAGCGTAGGACTAGCGGGCCCCCAAGAGACCCAGTACTTC
TRBD1	TRBV19	TRBJ2-5	.	CASSTTGGSQETQYF	TGTGCCAGTAGTACGACAGGGGGCTCCCAAGAGACCCAGTACTTC
TRBD2	TRBV4-1	TRBJ2-3	.	CASSQEFSGAGGGGADTQYF	TGCGCCAGCAGCCAAGAATTCTCGGGAGCGGGAGGAGGGGGCGCAGATACGCAGTATTTT
TRBD1	TRBV6-1	TRBJ2-3	.	CAGGGQGPDTQYF	TGTGCCGGGGGGGGACAGGGTCCAGATACGCAGTATTTT
TRBD1	TRBV7-9	TRBJ1-3	.	CASSFPRDRGSGNTIYF	TGTGCCAGCAGCTTCCCACGGGACAGGGGCTCTGGAAACACCATATATTTT
TRBD1	TRBV29-1	TRBJ1-1	.	CSVDLGGAGTEAFF	TGCAGCGTTGACTTAGGGGGCGCAGGCACTGAAGCTTTCTTT
.	TRBV27	TRBJ1-2	.	CASSLSGGYGNYGYTF	TGTGCCAGCAGTTTATCGGGGGGGTACGGGAACTATGGCTACACCTTC
.	TRBV25-1	TRBJ2-5	.	CASTVRQSGETQYF	TGTGCCAGCACTGTAAGACAGAGCGGGGAGACCCAGTACTTC
.	TRBV4-2	TRBJ1-5	.	CASSQQVGGWNQPQHF	TGTGCCAGCAGCCAGCAGGTGGGGGGTTGGAATCAGCCCCAGCATTTT
.	TRBV6-5	TRBJ1-4	.	CASSRGEKLFF	TGTGCCAGCAGTCGAGGGGAAAAACTGTTTTTT
TRBD2	TRBV7-3	TRBJ2-1	.	CASSLVAGGNEQFF	TGTGCCAGCAGCTTAGTAGCGGGAGGTAATGAGCAGTTCTTC
TRBD1	TRBV25-1	TRBJ2-7	.	CASSGGQGVTYEQYF	TGTGCCAGCAGTGGTGGACAGGGGGTTACCTACGAGCAGTACTTC
TRBD2	TRBV5-4	TRBJ2-7	.	CASSEGLAREQYF	TGTGCCAGCAGCGAAGGACTAGCCCGCGAGCAGTACTTC